These 16 T cell receptor beta chains share one sample of origin, sequenced in a study of breast tumors, draining lymph nodes, adjacent tissues. TCRdb redid the calling of the multiplex PCR reads with MiXCR, one entry per CDR3 protein. The data show about 17,000 distinct CDR3 sequences, about 64% seen once. The sample comprised tumor-adjacent breast tissue. These receptors originate from a female donor with breast cancer. Some clones in this sample may be carry-over from other donors' samples.

By share of the sample, this clonotype is medium-sized. The V gene is TRBV20-1, the J gene TRBJ1-2, with TRBD1 identical over 7 bases. J lost 5 bases, V lost 7 bases, and 7 bases had no gene match. CDR3 length equals 12 residues. Germline values: CDR1 DFQATT, CDR2 SNEGSKA (reference sequence). The CDR3 loop reads CSGLTGVYGYTF. The DNA of the CDR3 is TGCAGTGGGCTTACAGGGGTTTATGGCTACACCTTC.

This chain links TRBV20-1 with TRBJ1-2; D ambiguous. The V gene lost 0 bases and the J gene lost 4 bases, with 9 bases spanning the gap. Looked up from germline, CDR1 is DFQATT and CDR2 is SNEGSKA (reference sequence). The CDR3 length is 13 residues. CDR3 coding DNA: TGCAGTGCTAGAGATCAGCGCAGCTATGGCTACACCTTC. Translation: CSARDQRSYGYTF.

The gene calls are TRBV7-9 and TRBJ2-7; weak D call: TRBD2 (6 bases). This CDR3 is 14 amino acids long. Trimming took 5 bases from V and 3 from J, leaving 14 bases between them. CDR1 and CDR2 (germline): SEHNR, FQNEAQ (reference sequence). Here the CDR3 reads CASSAPSSVYEQYF. In DNA form, the CDR3 reads TGTGCCAGCAGCGCCCCCTCTAGCGTCTACGAGCAGTACTTC.

By sample fraction, this clonotype is medium-sized. This chain joins TRBV29-1 and TRBJ1-2; D unresolved. V gave up 2 bases and J gave up 8 bases, with 15 bases separating them. The CDR3 runs to 13 residues. Germline values: CDR1 SQVTM, CDR2 ANQGSEA. The CDR3 nucleotides are TGCAGCGTTGAATCCGTTTTAAGTCGGGGCTACACCTTC. Translating it yields CSVESVLSRGYTF. The full variable domain, with the rest looked up from reference TRBV29-1 and TRBJ1-2, is SAVISQKPSRDICQRGTSLTIQCQVDSQVTMMFWYRQQPGQSLTLIATANQGSEATYESGFVIDKFPISRPNLTFSTLTVSNMSPEDSSIYLCSVESVLSRGYTFGSGTRLTVV.

The table lists this clonotype with a count of one. The chain carries TRBV20-1 and TRBJ1-3; D call uncertain. The CDR3 is 14 residues long. Trimming took 2 bases from V and 0 from J, leaving 8 bases between them. Germline lookup yields CDR1 DFQATT and CDR2 SNEGSKA (reference sequence). The CDR3 here is CSARLPTSGNTIYF. The CDR3 nucleotides are TGCAGTGCTAGACTCCCAACCTCTGGAAACACCATATATTTT.

This clonotype is classed as medium-sized. The chain carries TRBV15 and TRBJ2-7, with D perhaps matching TRBD1 or TRBD2 (6 bases each). CDR1 LNHNV and CDR2 YYDKDF come from the germline V gene (reference sequence). V lost 0 bases and J lost 8, with 14 bases in between. The CDR3 is made up of 14 amino acids. Here the CDR3 reads CATSRDLQGLQQYV. The CDR3 nucleotides are TGTGCCACCAGCAGAGATCTACAGGGACTCCAGCAGTACGTC.

The chain recombines TRBV9 with TRBJ2-1; TRBD2 matches 8 bases. With 1 base clipped from V and 6 bases from J, the junction kept 6 bases outside the gene matches. CDR1 and CDR2 from the germline V gene are SGDLS and YYNGEE. This CDR3 comprises 15 residues. The CDR3 DNA follows: TGTGCCAGCAGCGTACAGGGACTAGAGACCAATGAGCAGTTCTTC. Its translation: CASSVQGLETNEQFF.

This clonotype was counted many times. V and J are TRBV7-9 and TRBJ2-7; 12 bases line up with TRBD2. Germline V lookup: CDR1 SEHNR, CDR2 FQNEAQ (reference sequence). The trim removed 5 bases at V and 3 bases at J, leaving 2 bases unmatched. The CDR3 extends over 14 amino acids. The CDR3 sequence: CASSEGLAGYEQYF. CDR3 sequence (DNA): TGTGCCAGCAGCGAGGGACTAGCGGGCTACGAGCAGTACTTC.

The genes are TRBV7-9 and TRBJ2-7; 7 bases map to TRBD2. The CDR3 covers 15 residues. Germline assignment: CDR1 SEHNR and CDR2 FQNEAQ (reference sequence). Germline trimming cut 5 bases from V and 2 bases from J; bases unmatched to any gene: 9. The CDR3 coding sequence is TGTGCCAGCAGCCCATTCGGAGGACTAGCCTACGAGCAGTACTTC. Residues: CASSPFGGLAYEQYF.

By sample share, this clonotype is medium-sized. The CDR3 sequence: CASSLDLVAGPYSNQPQHF. The CDR3 bases are TGTGCCAGCAGCTTAGATTTGGTCGCAGGCCCGTATAGCAATCAGCCCCAGCATTTT. J is TRBJ1-5 and V is TRBV7-9; D gene unclear. The V gene's germline CDR1 is SEHNR and CDR2 FQNEAQ (reference sequence). The V gene lost 1 base and the J gene lost 0 bases, with 19 bases spanning the gap. The CDR3 covers 19 residues.

This clonotype was observed a few times. The chain combines TRBV7-2 with TRBJ2-7, with TRBD2 matching 8 bases. CDR1 and CDR2 (germline): SGHTA, FQGNSA. The CDR3 totals 16 residues. V lost 1 base and J lost 6; bases outside the gene matches: 11. The chain's CDR3 is CASSLDPLARGGEQYF. The CDR3 DNA follows: TGTGCCAGCAGCTTAGACCCACTAGCACGGGGGGGCGAGCAGTACTTC.

To note about this clonotype: This could be a read error, since a much larger clone is one nucleotide away. This chain connects TRBV7-3 to TRBJ2-1; 7 positions match TRBD2. The CDR3 covers 15 residues. Germline assignment: CDR1 SGHTA and CDR2 FQGTGA. CDR3 in DNA: TGTACCAGCAGCTTGACTAGCACCCCTTACAATGAGCAGTTCTTC. Translating it yields CTSSLTSTPYNEQFF.

The chain uses TRBV2 and TRBJ2-3; D perhaps matches TRBD2 (6 bases). CDR1 is SNHLY, CDR2 FYNNEI, per germline. The V end lost 5 bases, the J end lost 2 bases, and 14 bases lay between the germline ends. The CDR3 has 15 amino acids. The CDR3 coding sequence is TGTGCCAGCAGTCGGGACTCTAAAGTCACAGATACGCAGTATTTT. Translated: CASSRDSKVTDTQYF.

V gene TRBV20-1 combines with J gene TRBJ2-3; 10 bases fit TRBD2. CDR3 length: 13 amino acids. Germline trimming cut 4 bases from V and 9 bases from J; bases unmatched to any gene: 7. Germline V gene sequence: CDR1 DFQATT, CDR2 SNEGSKA (reference sequence). CDR3 region: CSANNPGLATQYF. CDR3 nucleotide sequence: TGCAGTGCTAACAATCCGGGACTAGCGACGCAGTATTTT.

The chain couples TRBV4-3 to TRBJ2-1, with 11 positions matching TRBD1. The CDR3 runs to 16 residues. V shed 3 bases, J shed 6 bases, and the junction held 7 bases outside the gene matches. Per the germline V gene, CDR1 is LGHNA and CDR2 is YSLEER. CDR3 protein: CASSQGAGTGGNEQFF. The CDR3 DNA reads TGCGCCAGCAGCCAGGGGGCCGGGACAGGGGGCAATGAGCAGTTCTTC.

This chain joins TRBV19 and TRBJ1-5; 7 bases fit TRBD1. This CDR3 comprises 13 residues. Germline CDR1 LNHDA, CDR2 SQIVND (reference sequence). Trimming removed 4 bases from V and 7 bases from J; junction bases left unmatched: 4. The CDR3 loop reads CASSSQGGQPQHF. The CDR3 DNA reads as TGTGCCAGTAGTAGCCAGGGGGGACAGCCCCAGCATTTT.